This T cell receptor beta chain is drawn from a study of T cell repertoires and HLA-DP antigens. About the study: Alloreactive CD4+ T cells targeted HLA-DP on transduced HeLa. Pre-culture CD4+ samples used roughly 1,300 ng DNA versus around 230 ng for CD137+CD4+ sorts.

The V end lost 6 bases, the J end lost 2 bases, and 17 bases lay between the germline ends. Germline CDR1 reads SGDLS; CDR2 reads YYNGEE. This CDR3 is built from 16 residues. The primer mix covered 54 TRBV segments and 13 TRBJ segments. Method: immunoSEQ multiplex PCR; TCRdb's copy keeps in-frame clones and lacks some. The table lists about 89,000 clones, around nine tenths of them singletons. On this clone itself: Its antigen is as yet unknown.

Study-level results: Responder cells were total CD4+ cells with a HeLa antigen-presenting system.

This rearrangement joins TRBV9 to TRBJ2-2, with D unresolved. Sample: CD4+ T cells from PBMCs. The origin of this receptor is a man in his forties or fifties in good health and CMV-seronegative. The CDR3 protein is CASTPLEKPNTGELFF. The CDR3 DNA reads as TGTGCCAGCACACCGCTCGAGAAGCCAAACACCGGGGAGCTGTTTTTT. Filled out from reference TRBV9 and TRBJ2-2, the complete variable domain reads DSGVTQTPKHLITATGQRVTLRCSPRSGDLSVYWYQQSLDQGLQFLIQYYNGEERAKGNILERFSAQQFPDLHSELNLSSLELGDSALYFCASTPLEKPNTGELFFGEGSRLTVL.